This is a list of T cell receptor beta chains from one sample in a study of cytomegalovirus exposure and HLA in healthy donors. The repertoire was sequenced with immunoSEQ multiplex PCR; TCRdb's copy has only in-frame clones and lacks some. This sample has 55,000 to 70,000 clones, with 85% to 90% found just once. Material for sequencing was PBMCs. The origin of the receptors is a woman between 18 and 30 years old in good health and CMV-seronegative. CDR3s include the opening cysteine and the closing phenylalanine or tryptophan. The order of the fields is clone size, J gene, V gene, CDR3 length, D gene, CDR3 protein, CDR3 DNA. A D gene is named only where the DNA matches it firmly. Size is omitted from some rows. Given values are once, few, many or a class for expanded clones.

few TRBJ1-2 TRBV1 13 - CTSSQPGFYGYTF TGCACCAGCAGCCAACCAGGGTTCTATGGCTACACCTTC
- TRBJ1-2 TRBV18 15 - CASSRATGTHYGYTF TGTGCCAGCTCACGGGCGACAGGCACTCACTATGGCTACACCTTC
- TRBJ2-1 TRBV27 14 TRBD2 CASSFLAGVVEQFF TGTGCCAGCAGTTTTCTAGCGGGAGTGGTTGAGCAGTTCTTC
- TRBJ2-7 TRBV9 12 - CASSPGKGEQYF TGTGCCAGCAGCCCGGGGAAGGGCGAGCAGTACTTC
- TRBJ2-3 TRBV4-2 18 TRBD2 CASSQAGLAGSGADTQYF TGTGCCAGCAGCCAAGCGGGACTAGCGGGTTCGGGCGCAGATACGCAGTATTTT
- TRBJ2-1 TRBV7-2 11 - CASRGLDEQFF TGTGCCAGCAGGGGGCTGGATGAGCAGTTCTTC
- TRBJ1-5 TRBV5-6 16 TRBD1 CASSLARTGFRQPQHF TGTGCCAGCAGCTTGGCGAGGACAGGGTTTCGACAGCCCCAGCATTTT
few TRBJ2-3 TRBV29-1 13 - CSALREFTDTQYF TGCAGCGCGCTACGGGAGTTCACAGATACGCAGTATTTT
- TRBJ2-7 TRBV5-1 14 - CASSLEQGPYEQYF TGCGCCAGCAGCTTGGAACAGGGCCCCTACGAGCAGTACTTC
once TRBJ1-5 TRBV2 15 - CASRAQGTLNQPQHF TGTGCCAGCAGGGCCCAGGGCACCCTCAATCAGCCCCAGCATTTT
- TRBJ1-1 TRBV11-2 17 TRBD1 CASSRLGTGDLNTEAFF TGTGCCAGCAGCCGGCTAGGGACAGGGGACTTGAACACTGAAGCTTTCTTT
- TRBJ2-1 TRBV15 13 - CATRAGNYNEQFF TGTGCCACCAGGGCAGGAAATTACAATGAGCAGTTCTTC
- TRBJ2-1 TRBV10-1 14 - CARLGAGIDNEQFF TGCGCCCGATTAGGGGCAGGGATAGACAATGAGCAGTTCTTC
- TRBJ2-3 TRBV5-1 14 - CASSLIQGSDTQYF TGCGCCAGCAGCTTGATTCAGGGCTCAGATACGCAGTATTTT
- TRBJ1-2 TRBV15 15 TRBD1 CATSETTGANYGYTF TGTGCCACCAGCGAAACGACAGGGGCTAACTATGGCTACACCTTC
once TRBJ2-7 TRBV19 16 - CASSMALSLDRNEQYF TGTGCCAGTAGTATGGCGCTCAGCCTAGATAGGAACGAGCAGTACTTC
- TRBJ1-5 TRBV27 14 - CASSFGGSNQPQHF TGTGCCAGCAGTTTCGGCGGAAGTAATCAGCCCCAGCATTTT
once TRBJ1-2 TRBV25-1 13 - CASSEYAGYGYTF TGTGCCAGCAGTGAATACGCAGGATATGGCTACACCTTC
few TRBJ2-5 TRBV6-1 15 TRBD2 CASSELAGGPETQYF TGTGCCAGCAGTGAACTAGCGGGGGGGCCAGAGACCCAGTACTTC
- TRBJ1-2 TRBV6-5 14 TRBD1 CASRPKGASNGYTF TGTGCCAGCAGACCAAAGGGGGCTAGTAATGGCTACACCTTC
once TRBJ2-1 TRBV2 18 TRBD2 CASTKLPLGLAGSYEQFF TGTGCCAGCACCAAACTCCCCTTAGGGCTAGCGGGGAGCTATGAGCAGTTCTTC
once TRBJ1-5 TRBV21-1 16 - CASSKGQGGPVGPQHF TGTGCCAGCAGCAAAGGACAGGGGGGCCCCGTCGGGCCCCAGCATTTT
- TRBJ1-5 TRBV27 16 TRBD1 CASSRSGGQGYQPQHF TGTGCCAGCAGCCGGTCCGGGGGACAGGGGTATCAGCCCCAGCATTTT
- TRBJ2-3 TRBV29-1 12 - CSVVLREDTQYF TGCAGCGTTGTCCTGAGGGAAGATACGCAGTATTTT
- TRBJ2-3 TRBV19 17 TRBD1 CASSIASTGTSTDTQYF TGTGCCAGTAGTATAGCCTCGACAGGGACGAGCACAGATACGCAGTATTTT
- TRBJ1-2 TRBV29-1 12 - CSVEGEDYGYTF TGCAGCGTTGAGGGGGAGGACTATGGCTACACCTTC
few TRBJ2-7 TRBV7-2 17 TRBD2 CASSYTSGGADSYEQYF TGTGCCAGCAGCTATACTAGCGGGGGGGCGGACTCCTACGAGCAGTACTTC
- TRBJ1-1 TRBV5-8 14 TRBD1 CASSYDRGRTEAFF TGTGCCAGCAGCTACGACAGGGGAAGAACTGAAGCTTTCTTT
- TRBJ2-1 TRBV15 15 TRBD2 CATSGGLAGVNEQFF TGTGCCACCAGCGGGGGACTAGCGGGGGTCAATGAGCAGTTCTTC
- TRBJ2-1 TRBV6-5 14 TRBD2 CASSTSGRYNEQFF TGTGCCAGCAGTACAAGCGGGAGGTACAATGAGCAGTTCTTC
- TRBJ2-3 TRBV30 14 TRBD2 CAWSGASGTALKYF TGTGCCTGGAGTGGGGCTAGCGGGACGGCTTTGAAGTATTTT
- TRBJ2-7 TRBV4-2 18 TRBD2 CASSQGGLAGGKSYEQYF TGTGCCAGCAGCCAAGGAGGACTAGCGGGGGGGAAATCCTACGAGCAGTACTTC
- TRBJ2-3 TRBV21-1 16 - CASSKRTSGSGVTQYF TGTGCCAGCAGCAAACGGACTAGCGGGAGTGGGGTTACGCAGTATTTT
- TRBJ1-1 TRBV18 13 - CASSDQANTEAFF TGTGCCAGCTCAGACCAGGCTAACACTGAAGCTTTCTTT
- TRBJ2-3 TRBV5-8 15 TRBD1 CASSSRTGAVDTQYF TGTGCCAGCAGCTCCCGGACAGGGGCGGTCGATACGCAGTATTTT
- TRBJ2-7 TRBV27 14 TRBD1 CASSLGQGAYEQYF TGTGCCAGCAGTTTGGGACAGGGGGCCTACGAGCAGTACTTC
- TRBJ1-4 TRBV5-1 15 - CASSLAQGGIEKLFF TGCGCCAGCAGCTTGGCCCAGGGTGGGATTGAAAAACTGTTTTTT
- TRBJ2-3 TRBV5-4 16 TRBD1 CASSSVRDRDTDTQYF TGTGCCAGCAGCTCGGTCCGGGACAGGGACACAGATACGCAGTATTTT
- TRBJ1-2 TRBV7-9 13 - CASSSNRAHGYTF TGTGCCAGCAGCTCGAACAGGGCGCATGGCTACACCTTC
- TRBJ2-7 TRBV15 20 TRBD2 CATSRDFARGLAGGSYEQYF TGTGCCACCAGCAGAGATTTCGCCCGGGGGCTAGCGGGAGGGTCGTACGAGCAGTACTTC
- TRBJ2-1 TRBV5-6 14 - CASSPPEVKNEQFF TGTGCCAGCAGCCCCCCCGAGGTGAAGAATGAGCAGTTCTTC
few TRBJ1-1 TRBV30 15 - CAWSRGRIMNTEAFF TGTGCCTGGAGTCGTGGCAGGATAATGAACACTGAAGCTTTCTTT
- TRBJ2-2 TRBV29-1 14 - CSVSTGVNTGELFF TGCAGCGTTTCCACAGGCGTGAACACCGGGGAGCTGTTTTTT
- TRBJ2-7 TRBV5-1 15 TRBD1 CASSHRDSLSYEQYF TGCGCCAGCAGCCACCGGGACAGCCTCTCCTACGAGCAGTACTTC
- TRBJ1-2 TRBV7-2 13 - CASSLQGSYGYTF TGTGCCAGCAGCTTGCAGGGGTCCTATGGCTACACCTTC
- TRBJ1-2 TRBV6-5 13 - CASSYSRGGLRTF TGTGCCAGCAGTTACTCACGCGGCGGCCTACGGACCTTC
- TRBJ2-6 TRBV30 16 - CAFRVWGHGGANVLTF TGTGCCTTCCGGGTGTGGGGCCATGGAGGGGCCAACGTCCTGACTTTC
once TRBJ2-5 TRBV5-1 14 TRBD2 CASRTSGSVETQYF TGCGCCAGCAGGACTAGCGGGAGTGTAGAGACCCAGTACTTC
- TRBJ1-6 TRBV30 14 - CAWTVSSYNSPLHF TGTGCCTGGACGGTGAGCTCCTATAATTCACCCCTCCACTTT
- TRBJ2-1 TRBV28 15 TRBD1 CASSTPGTGENEQFF TGTGCCAGCAGCACCCCCGGGACAGGCGAAAATGAGCAGTTCTTC
- TRBJ2-7 TRBV4-3 15 TRBD2 CASSQASGGRDEQYF TGCGCCAGCAGCCAGGCTAGCGGGGGGCGCGACGAGCAGTACTTC
- TRBJ1-4 TRBV4-3 15 - CASSQRQANDEKLFF TGCGCCAGCAGCCAACGACAGGCGAATGATGAAAAACTGTTTTTT
- TRBJ1-4 TRBV27 13 - CASGRGPNEKLFF TGTGCCAGCGGGCGGGGGCCTAATGAAAAACTGTTTTTT